This T cell receptor beta chain is from a study of STAT5B mutations in CD4+ large granular lymphocyte leukemia. Study background: The CDR3 'QG' motif was associated with a particular HLA allele among healthy donors.

Concerning this clone: What it binds is unknown.

The CDR3 totals 16 residues. Sequencing was performed with immunoSEQ multiplex PCR; in TCRdb, only in-frame clones are kept and a portion is missing. The sample has roughly 23,000 clones, roughly 82% seen once; the top ten hold around 8.4%. Findings and caveats of the study: Without putative leukemic clones, patient CD4-sorted repertoires remained more clonal than healthy CD4+ repertoires.

This clonotype was sampled from a human donor in good health. The chain joins TRBV21-1 to TRBJ2-4; TRBD1 is the table's D call, not checked against the DNA. TRBV21-1 is annotated as a pseudogene. Sequenced sample: CD4+ T cells from blood buffy coats. CDR3 in DNA: TGTGCCAGCAGCAAATGGCTGGGACAGGGGGCGAACATTCAGTACTTC. Its protein product is CASSKWLGQGANIQYF.